This T cell receptor beta chain stems from a study of blood T cell repertoires in COVID-19. Study summary: The study drew acute and convalescent COVID-19 samples from the United States, Italy and Spain.

Looked up from germline, CDR1 is SGHRS and CDR2 is YFSETQ. With V trimmed by 4 bases and J by 0 bases, 6 bases remained unmatched. This CDR3 is 15 amino acids long. While infection was still active, Seattle patients were enrolled and then followed longitudinally. Produced via immunoSEQ multiplex PCR; TCRdb's table is partial and in-frame only. The sample yields about 180,000 clones, about 81% seen once. This chain joins TRBV5-1 and TRBJ2-7; 8 nucleotides agree with TRBD1. The origin of this receptor is a woman of 80 years or more with COVID-19, enrolled during active disease. The sequencing sample was made of peripheral blood. The CDR3 sequence is CASSERQGTSYEQYF. CDR3 nucleotides: TGCGCCAGCAGCGAGAGACAGGGGACCTCCTACGAGCAGTACTTC.